This T cell receptor (beta chain) was profiled in a study of CD8 T cells in Susac syndrome. On this clonotype: Its antigen is undetermined.

An amount of RNA that ranged from roughly 0.5 to 1 ug was reverse transcribed with random hexamers. TCRdb analysed the immunoSEQ multiplex PCR reads with MiXCR anew, one entry per CDR3 protein. Altogether about 73,000 distinct CDR3 sequences are present, roughly 95% being singletons, with the ten largest covering about 0.4%. V was clipped by 5 bases and J by 5 bases, with 18 bases between them. CDR3 length: 15 residues. The germline V gene has CDR1 MNHNY and CDR2 SVGAGI (reference sequence). Findings and caveats of the study: The study acknowledged a relatively small number of individuals in its TCR sequencing and HLA analysis.

Sequencing of TCR beta was carried out in blood CD8+ and CD4+ T cells. The V call is TRBV6-6, the J call TRBJ2-5; the D gene is possibly TRBD2 (6 bases). The receptor was isolated from a human donor with multiple sclerosis. The sequencing input was CD8+ T cells from PBMCs. Here the CDR3 reads CASSPGTVTGETQYF. As DNA, the CDR3 is TGTGCCAGCAGTCCCGGGACTGTTACCGGGGAGACCCAGTACTTC.